The clone carrying this T cell receptor beta chain was detected many times. The data originate from a study of blood T cells in healthy people across ages. CDR1 and CDR2 from the germline V gene are SGHKS and YYEKEE (reference sequence). V dropped 4 bases and J dropped 3; count of bases not matched to a gene: 11. The CDR3 contains 16 residues. A second roughly 6 to 12 cycle PCR used barcoded and J-beta primers. TCRdb independently ran MiXCR on the 5' RACE reads; one entry per CDR3 protein. Among 650,000 or so distinct CDR3 sequences listed, 40% to 65% were seen once. This clonotype originated in a woman older than 75 in good health. This rearrangement joins TRBV5-5 to TRBJ2-7; 9 nucleotides match TRBD2. The material sequenced was blood. CDR3 DNA: TGTGCCAGCAGCAAAGTTAAGCGGGAGGACCGCTACGAGCAGTACTTC. As protein: CASSKVKREDRYEQYF.